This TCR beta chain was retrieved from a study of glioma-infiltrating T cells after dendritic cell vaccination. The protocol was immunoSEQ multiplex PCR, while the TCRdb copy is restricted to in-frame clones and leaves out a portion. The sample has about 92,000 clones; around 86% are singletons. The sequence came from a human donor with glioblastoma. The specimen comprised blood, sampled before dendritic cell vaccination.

Here the CDR3 reads CASSLGQGAGSYGYTF. The CDR3 bases are TGTGCCAGCAGTTTGGGACAGGGGGCTGGGAGCTATGGCTACACCTTC. This chain uses TRBV6-5 with TRBJ1-2; 12 positions agree with TRBD1. Looked up from germline, CDR1 is MNHEY and CDR2 is SVGAGI. CDR3 length: 16 residues. The ends lost 4 bases at V and 4 bases at J; junction bases unmatched: 7.